This T cell receptor (beta chain) came from a study of T cell responses to AZD1222 COVID-19 vaccine. Broader study findings: In a largely white British group with more females than males, clonal diversity was possibly underestimated. Repertoires were obtained only post-peak T cell response. Only a handful of individuals given AZD1222 were seropositive at baseline.

Only in-frame clones appear in the TCRdb table, and some are missing; sequencing was by immunoSEQ multiplex PCR. The sample carries roughly 200,000 clones, about nine tenths recorded once. As concerns this clone: Its cognate antigen is unknown.

Second doses that came at about 4 or about 12 weeks were put together. Germline CDR1 reads SEHNR; CDR2 reads FQNEAQ (reference sequence). The germline V and J ends were trimmed by 1 base and 3 bases, with 9 bases remaining between them. The CDR3 is 14 residues long. The clonotype was recovered from an adult who received the AZD1222 COVID-19 vaccine. This sample comprised peripheral blood, obtained 28 days after the second AZD1222 dose. The chain recombines TRBV7-9 with TRBJ2-5; D gene unclear. The CDR3 DNA reads TGTGCCAGCAGCTTAGTACGCGGAAAAGAGACCCAGTACTTC. Translated: CASSLVRGKETQYF.